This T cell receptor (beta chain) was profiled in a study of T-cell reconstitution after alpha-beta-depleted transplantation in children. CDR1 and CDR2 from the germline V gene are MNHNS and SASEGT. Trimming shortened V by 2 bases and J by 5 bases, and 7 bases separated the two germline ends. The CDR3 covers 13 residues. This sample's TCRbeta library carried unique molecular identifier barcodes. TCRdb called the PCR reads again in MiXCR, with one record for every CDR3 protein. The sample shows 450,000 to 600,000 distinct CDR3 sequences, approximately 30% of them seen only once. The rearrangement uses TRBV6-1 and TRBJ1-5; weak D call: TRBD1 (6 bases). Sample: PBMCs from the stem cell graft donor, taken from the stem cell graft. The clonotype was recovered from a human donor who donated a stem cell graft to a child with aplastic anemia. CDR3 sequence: CASSERQDQPQHF. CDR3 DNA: TGTGCCAGCAGTGAACGACAGGATCAGCCCCAGCATTTT.